The 18 T cell receptor beta chains reported below all come from one sample, sequenced in a study of blood T cell repertoires in COVID-19. Produced via immunoSEQ multiplex PCR; TCRdb's table is partial and in-frame only. Counted here are a few hundred thousand clones, around 87% occurring once; the ten biggest clones make up about 9.4%. Sequences were obtained from PBMCs or T cells enriched from blood (not recorded which). Source of these receptors: a woman aged 45-59 years who had recovered from COVID-19.

This clone was observed a handful of times. This sequence joins TRBV4-2 and TRBJ1-2; D possibly corresponds to TRBD1 (5 bases). Germline V gene sequence: CDR1 LGHNA, CDR2 YNFKEQ. This CDR3 has 19 residues. Trimming stripped 4 bases from V and 5 bases from J, with 29 bases between. CDR3 DNA: TGTGCCAGCAGCCCTTCTGGGTTGCGCGTCGGCGGGACGGGGTATGGCTACACCTTC. This sequence encodes CASSPSGLRVGGTGYGYTF.

The CDR3 DNA is TGTGCCAGCAGCCTCTATTGGGGCAATAATTCACCCCTCCACTTT. Translated, it gives CASSLYWGNNSPLHF. This sequence joins TRBV4-2 and TRBJ1-6; D possibly corresponds to TRBD1 (5 bases). CDR3 length: 15 residues. Deletions cut 4 bases from V and 5 bases from J, with 12 bases between. CDR1 and CDR2 (germline): LGHNA, YNFKEQ.

The chain carries TRBV30 and TRBJ2-1, with D possibly being TRBD2 (6 bases). The V and J ends lost 4 bases and 6 bases respectively, with 19 bases between them. CDR1 is GTSNPN, CDR2 SVGIG, per germline (reference sequence). This CDR3 is 15 amino acids long. CDR3 DNA sequence: TGTGCCTGGAACCGGCGGGGACGAACAACCAATGAGCAGTTCTTC. Protein sequence: CAWNRRGRTTNEQFF.

The chain carries TRBV10-1 and TRBJ2-5; 8 nucleotides line up with TRBD1. Losses at the gene ends were 6 bases for V and 5 bases for J; bases not matched to a gene: 11. This CDR3 has 15 residues. Germline CDR1 and CDR2: WNHNN and SYGVQD (reference sequence). CDR3 sequence: CASRHRQGIGETQYF. The CDR3 nucleotides read TGCGCCAGCAGACACAGACAGGGGATTGGGGAGACCCAGTACTTC.

The table lists this clone with a few counts. The chain has TRBV5-5 and TRBJ1-1; D remains unclear. The CDR3 totals 12 residues. V dropped 2 bases and J dropped 5 bases, with 7 bases sitting between them. The germline V gene has CDR1 SGHKS and CDR2 YYEKEE (reference sequence). CDR3: CASSFRGTEAFF. CDR3 coding DNA: TGTGCCAGCAGCTTTCGGGGAACTGAAGCTTTCTTT.

V usage is TRBV30 and J usage is TRBJ1-2; D ambiguous. V was clipped by 7 bases and J by 8 bases, with 20 bases between them. The V gene's germline CDR1 is GTSNPN and CDR2 SVGIG (reference sequence). This CDR3 spans 13 amino acids. CDR3 residues: CASPDHSGGGYTF. The CDR3 DNA follows: TGTGCCTCTCCTGATCACTCCGGCGGCGGCTACACCTTC.

This rearrangement joins TRBV27 to TRBJ1-2; D uncertain. CDR3 size: 17 residues. The V gene lost 6 bases and the J gene lost 7 bases, with 27 bases spanning the gap. Looked up from germline, CDR1 is MNHEY and CDR2 is SMNVEV (reference sequence). The DNA for the CDR3 is TGTGCCAGCAGCCTTTTAGGTCTCGCCGAGGGCGTTTTTGGCTACACCTTC. Translating gives CASSLLGLAEGVFGYTF.

The chain recombines TRBV7-9 with TRBJ2-7; 12 nucleotides match TRBD2. The V gene end was trimmed by 4 bases and the J gene end by 2 bases; junction bases not matched to a gene: 3. Germline V gives CDR1 SEHNR, CDR2 FQNEAQ (reference sequence). CDR3 length: 15 amino acids. The CDR3 protein is CASSSTSGGPYEQYF. For the CDR3, the DNA is TGTGCCAGCAGCTCGACTAGCGGGGGACCCTACGAGCAGTACTTC.

V usage is TRBV27 and J usage is TRBJ2-7, with 8 bases matching TRBD1. Germline loops: CDR1 MNHEY, CDR2 SMNVEV (reference sequence). V was clipped by 10 bases and J by 2 bases; unmatched bases: 7. This CDR3 contains 13 residues. For the CDR3, the DNA is TGTGCCACCTACGGACAGGGAACCTACGAGCAGTACTTC. It codes for CATYGQGTYEQYF.

Of note for this clone: This specimen includes other DNA sequences encoding the same CDR3. The rearrangement uses TRBV27 and TRBJ1-5, with 8 bases aligning to TRBD1. The J segment lost 4 bases and the V segment lost 5 bases, leaving 4 bases of the junction unmatched. CDR1 is MNHEY and CDR2 is SMNVEV in the germline V gene (reference sequence). The CDR3 spans 14 residues. CDR3 amino acids: CASSRQGSNQPQHF. CDR3 DNA sequence: TGTGCCAGCAGTAGACAGGGGAGTAATCAGCCCCAGCATTTT.

The chain links TRBV7-2 to TRBJ2-7; 7 positions agree with TRBD1. Germline CDR1 SGHTA, CDR2 FQGNSA. J was trimmed by 0 bases and V by 5 bases; bases with no gene match: 7. This CDR3 spans 15 amino acids. CDR3 protein: CASSKTGQASYEQYF. CDR3 nucleotide sequence: TGTGCCAGCAGCAAAACCGGACAGGCCTCCTACGAGCAGTACTTC. The full variable domain, completed using reference TRBV7-2 and TRBJ2-7, is GAGVSQSPSNKVTEKGKDVELRCDPISGHTALYWYRQSLGQGLEFLIYFQGNSAPDKSGLPSDRFSAERTGGSVSTLTIQRTQQEDSAVYLCASSKTGQASYEQYFGPGTRLTVT.

This clone was recorded only once. The V gene is TRBV30, the J gene TRBJ1-1; D is unresolved. This CDR3 contains 12 residues. CDR1 GTSNPN and CDR2 SVGIG come from the germline V gene (reference sequence). The V end lost 3 bases, the J end lost 6 bases, and 11 bases lay between the germline ends. Here the CDR3 reads CAWSSTTAEAFF. The CDR3 bases are TGTGCCTGGAGCTCAACCACGGCTGAAGCTTTCTTT.

The CDR3 region is CASSQDGARNTEAFF. In DNA form, the CDR3 reads TGTGCCAGCAGCCAAGATGGGGCACGGAACACTGAAGCTTTCTTT. The chain joins TRBV3-1 (or the pseudogene TRBV3-2) to TRBJ1-1; weak D call: TRBD1 (5 bases). The CDR3 runs 15 residues. Trimming left V 0 bases short and J 1 base short, with 9 bases between. CDR1 is LGHDT, CDR2 YNNKEL, per germline (reference sequence).

The chain couples TRBV19 to TRBJ2-6; possibly TRBD1 for D (6 bases). Trimming stripped 7 bases from V and 1 base from J, with 11 bases between. The V gene's germline CDR1 is LNHDA and CDR2 SQIVND (reference sequence). This CDR3 is 15 amino acids long. The CDR3 region has the DNA TGTGCCAGTATGGGACAAACTTCTGGGGCCAACGTCCTGACTTTC. Residues: CASMGQTSGANVLTF.

This chain links TRBV7-2 with TRBJ2-3, with TRBD2 matching over 8 bases. The CDR3 runs to 14 residues. With V trimmed by 2 bases and J by 6 bases, 4 bases remained unmatched. Looked up from germline, CDR1 is SGHTA and CDR2 is FQGNSA. The CDR3 nucleotides are TGTGCCAGCAGCTTATCAGCGGGGGTGGATACGCAGTATTTT. Residues: CASSLSAGVDTQYF.

This chain links TRBV7-3 with TRBJ1-1; 8 nucleotides align to TRBD1. CDR1 is SGHTA, CDR2 FQGTGA, per germline. Trimming cost V 3 bases and J 10 bases; bases outside gene matches: 7. The CDR3 sequence is 13 residues long. The CDR3 coding sequence is TGTGCCAGCAGCTTCTCCATGGACAGGGTAGCTTTCTTT. Amino acid sequence: CASSFSMDRVAFF.

A single count supports this clone. The chain links TRBV6-5 to TRBJ2-7; D might be TRBD1 (5 bases). V lost 7 bases, J lost 4 bases, and 14 bases lay in between. This CDR3 is built from 13 residues. The germline CDR1 and CDR2 sequences are MNHEY and SVGAGI. In DNA, the CDR3 is TGTGCCAGCAAGGACCCGAAGGGGTACGAGCAGTACTTC. Translation: CASKDPKGYEQYF.

The V and J genes are TRBV2 and TRBJ2-7; 11 bases are a match to TRBD2. Germline V lookup: CDR1 SNHLY, CDR2 FYNNEI. The CDR3 spans 14 residues. V lost 7 bases to trimming and J lost 1 base; unmatched junction nucleotides: 3. CDR3: CASNRLAGSYEQYF. The CDR3 nucleotides read TGTGCCAGCAACCGACTAGCGGGGTCCTACGAGCAGTACTTC.